Shown below are 11 T cell receptor beta chains from a single sample sequenced in a study of cytomegalovirus exposure and HLA in healthy donors. Vbeta (60) and Jbeta (13) primers were used in the PCR. TCRdb's table, derived via immunoSEQ multiplex PCR, lists solely in-frame clones and lacks some. The sample contains roughly 140,000 clones, 80% of which appear only once. The specimen sequenced was PBMCs. These receptors were obtained from a man aged 40-49 years in good health and CMV-seropositive.

The chain joins TRBV2 to TRBJ1-5; 9 positions match TRBD1. CDR1 is SNHLY, CDR2 FYNNEI, per germline. V dropped 5 bases and J dropped 4; count of bases not matched to a gene: 6. The CDR3 extends over 15 amino acids. This chain's CDR3 is CASSPGTGRNQPQHF. CDR3 nucleotide sequence: TGTGCCAGCAGTCCCGGGACAGGGAGAAATCAGCCCCAGCATTTT. The entire variable domain, with the rest obtained from reference TRBV2 and TRBJ1-5, is as follows: EPEVTQTPSHQVTQMGQEVILRCVPISNHLYFYWYRQILGQKVEFLVSFYNNEISEKSEIFDDQFSVERPDGSNFTLKIRSTKLEDSAMYFCASSPGTGRNQPQHFGDGTRLSIL.

V usage is TRBV18 and J usage is TRBJ1-5, with D tentatively TRBD1 (6 bases). Germline-derived CDR1 and CDR2 are KGHSH and LQKENI. The CDR3 runs to 14 residues. Trimming left V 3 bases short and J 11 bases short, with 17 bases between. The CDR3 nucleotides read TGTGCCAGCTCACCCGACAGGCCGCCTTCATCCCAGCATTTT. Protein: CASSPDRPPSSQHF.

This clone was detected a few times. This chain uses TRBV6-6 with TRBJ1-4; weak D call: TRBD1 (6 bases). The CDR3 has 15 amino acids. Trimming stripped 6 bases from V and 7 bases from J, with 18 bases between. Looked up from germline, CDR1 is MNHNY and CDR2 is SVGAGI (reference sequence). In nucleotides, the CDR3 is TGTGCCAGCAGACGTGGGAGGGGGGGATTTGAAAAACTGTTTTTT. This sequence encodes CASRRGRGGFEKLFF.

The gene calls are TRBV10-3 and TRBJ2-7, with TRBD1 matching 10 bases. Per germline, CDR1 ENHRY and CDR2 SYGVKD. The ends lost 8 bases at V and 7 bases at J; junction bases unmatched: 14. The CDR3 covers 15 residues. For the CDR3, the DNA is TGTGCCATCGGCGTCGGGACAGGGGAGGTCAAGGAGCAGTACTTC. Translation: CAIGVGTGEVKEQYF.

The chain employs TRBV19 and TRBJ1-2; TRBD1 might be the D (6 bases). V was cut by 3 bases and J by 7 bases, with 15 bases left in between. Germline CDR1 LNHDA, CDR2 SQIVND (reference sequence). CDR3 length: 14 amino acids. CDR3 protein: CASSINRDDRGYTF. DNA for the CDR3: TGTGCCAGTAGTATCAACAGGGACGACCGTGGCTACACCTTC.

The sample holds one count of this clone. The V gene is TRBV5-4, the J gene TRBJ2-2; TRBD1 aligns across 7 bases. With 7 bases clipped from V and 1 base from J, the junction kept 4 bases outside the gene matches. This CDR3 has 14 amino acids. The germline gives CDR1 SGHNT, CDR2 YYREEE (reference sequence). The CDR3 region is CASRRTGNTGELFF. CDR3 bases: TGTGCCAGCCGGCGGACAGGGAACACCGGGGAGCTGTTTTTT.

V gene TRBV19 combines with J gene TRBJ2-7; TRBD1 matches 8 bases. Germline CDR1 LNHDA, CDR2 SQIVND (reference sequence). V lost 4 bases and J lost 3; bases outside the gene matches: 8. This CDR3 is 15 amino acids long. CDR3 DNA: TGTGCCAGTAGTAGAACCGGGACAGGAGACTACGAGCAGTACTTC. It codes for CASSRTGTGDYEQYF. Full variable domain (outside the CDR3, taken from reference TRBV19 and TRBJ2-7): DGGITQSPKYLFRKEGQNVTLSCEQNLNHDAMYWYRQDPGQGLRLIYYSQIVNDFQKGDIAEGYSVSREKKESFPLTVTSAQKNPTAFYLCASSRTGTGDYEQYFGPGTRLTVT.

V is TRBV11-3 and J is TRBJ1-5; D possibly corresponds to TRBD1 (5 bases). V lost 5 bases to trimming and J lost 3 bases, with 26 bases between them. The germline V gene has CDR1 SGHNT and CDR2 YENEEA. There are 19 residues in the CDR3. The CDR3 region has the DNA TGTGCCAGCAGCCCAGAGTACTCCCGACAGAAAAGATCCAATCAGCCCCAGCATTTT. Its protein is CASSPEYSRQKRSNQPQHF.

The genes are TRBV6-1 and TRBJ2-3; no firm D call. Trimming cost V 6 bases and J 1 base, with 11 bases left between them. Germline-derived CDR1 and CDR2 are MNHNS and SASEGT. The length of the CDR3 is 14 residues. This CDR3 is CASSPSVGTDTQYF. The CDR3 nucleotides read TGTGCCAGCAGCCCGTCGGTGGGCACAGATACGCAGTATTTT.

J is TRBJ2-7 and V is TRBV2; 12 bases agree with TRBD2. The J segment lost 4 bases and the V segment lost 7 bases, leaving 11 bases of the junction unmatched. Germline V gene data show CDR1 as SNHLY and CDR2 as FYNNEI. This CDR3 region has 16 residues. CDR3 protein: CASKPSGGASKYEQYF. CDR3 nucleotides: TGTGCCAGCAAGCCTAGCGGGGGGGCATCAAAGTACGAGCAGTACTTC.

This clone was found a few times. The J gene is TRBJ1-2, the V gene TRBV28, with 11 bases that match TRBD1. Germline V CDR1 and CDR2: MDHEN, SYDVKM. This CDR3 spans 15 amino acids. J lost 2 bases, V lost 3 bases, and 2 bases had no gene match. The DNA for the CDR3 is TGTGCCAGCAGTTTGTGGACAGGGGGCAACTATGGCTACACCTTC. Protein product: CASSLWTGGNYGYTF.